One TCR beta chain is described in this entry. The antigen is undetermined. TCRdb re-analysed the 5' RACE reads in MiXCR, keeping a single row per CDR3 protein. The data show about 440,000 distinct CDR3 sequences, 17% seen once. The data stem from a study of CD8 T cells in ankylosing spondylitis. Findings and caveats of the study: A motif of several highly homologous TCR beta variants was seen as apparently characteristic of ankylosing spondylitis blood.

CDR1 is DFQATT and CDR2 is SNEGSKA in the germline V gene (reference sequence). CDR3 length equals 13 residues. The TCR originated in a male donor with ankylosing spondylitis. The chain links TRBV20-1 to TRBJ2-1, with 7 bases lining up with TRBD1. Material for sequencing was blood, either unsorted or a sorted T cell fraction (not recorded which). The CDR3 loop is CSLRDSPYNEQFF. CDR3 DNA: TGCAGCCTCCGGGACAGCCCCTACAATGAGCAGTTCTTC.